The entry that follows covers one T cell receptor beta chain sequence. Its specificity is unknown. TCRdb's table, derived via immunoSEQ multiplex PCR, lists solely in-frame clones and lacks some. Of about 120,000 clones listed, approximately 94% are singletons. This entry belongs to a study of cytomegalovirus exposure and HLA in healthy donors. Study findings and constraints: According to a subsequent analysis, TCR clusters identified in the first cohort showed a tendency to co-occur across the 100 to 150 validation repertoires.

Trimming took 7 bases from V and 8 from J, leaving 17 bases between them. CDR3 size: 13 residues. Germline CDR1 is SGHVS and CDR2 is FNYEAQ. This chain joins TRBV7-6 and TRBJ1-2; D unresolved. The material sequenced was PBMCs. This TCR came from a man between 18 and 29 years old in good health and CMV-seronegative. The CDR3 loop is CASTPGGGLGYTF. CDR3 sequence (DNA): TGTGCCAGCACCCCCGGAGGAGGGCTGGGCTACACCTTC.